The 13 T cell receptor beta chains below come from one sample, sequenced in a study of T-cell reconstitution after alpha-beta-depleted transplantation in children. Library preparation (for TCRbeta) was performed with unique molecular identifiers. TCRdb fed the PCR reads into MiXCR, producing one record per CDR3 protein. This repertoire shows about 130,000 distinct CDR3 sequences, 9.5% to 10% found once; its top ten account for around 24%. The input for sequencing was PBMCs, mostly from graft donor cells, taken 180 days after TCRalphabeta/CD19-depleted stem cell transplant. The receptors come from a girl in the first two years of life who had a stem cell transplant for combined immunodeficiency, so the T cells may come from the graft donor.

The J gene is TRBJ2-5, the V gene TRBV9; 14 positions match TRBD2. This CDR3 region has 16 residues. CDR1 and CDR2 (germline): SGDLS, YYNGEE. The V gene end was trimmed by 3 bases and the J gene end by 4 bases; junction bases not matched to a gene: 5. CDR3 loop: CASSASGLAGGETQYF. CDR3 DNA: TGTGCCAGCAGCGCCTCCGGACTAGCGGGGGGAGAGACCCAGTACTTC.

This clonotype was detected a few times. The chain links TRBV20-1 to TRBJ2-3, with 11 bases fitting TRBD2. Germline CDR1 is DFQATT and CDR2 is SNEGSKA (reference sequence). The V segment lost 7 bases and the J segment 3 bases; nucleotides outside the gene matches: 3. The CDR3 has 13 residues. CDR3 amino acids: CSVRLAGTDTQYF. In nucleotides, the CDR3 is TGCAGTGTTCGACTAGCGGGAACAGATACGCAGTATTTT.

A single count supports this clonotype. The V call is TRBV11-2, the J call TRBJ1-1, with unresolved D. The CDR3 extends over 13 amino acids. Germline CDR1 is SGHAT and CDR2 is FQNNGV. The germline V and J ends were trimmed by 3 bases and 6 bases, with 11 bases remaining between them. The CDR3 protein is CASSFGVGAEAFF. The CDR3 region has the DNA TGTGCCAGCAGCTTTGGGGTCGGGGCTGAAGCTTTCTTT.

This chain links TRBV29-1 with TRBJ2-4; a possible D gene is TRBD2 (6 bases). This CDR3 has 14 residues. CDR1 and CDR2 (germline): SQVTM, ANQGSEA. V was shortened by 6 bases and J by 0 bases, with 12 bases between the two germline ends. The CDR3, as DNA: TGCAGCGTCTCGGGACTGCTAGCCAAAAACATTCAGTACTTC. Translating gives CSVSGLLAKNIQYF.

This clonotype occurred a few times. The gene calls are TRBV7-9 and TRBJ1-1, with D tentatively TRBD1 (5 bases). Germline V gene lookup returns CDR1 SEHNR and CDR2 FQNEAQ (reference sequence). The CDR3 is 14 amino acids. Trimming removed 2 bases at V and 11 bases at J, with 18 bases between. The CDR3 region has the DNA TGTGCCAGCAGCTTACCAGGGCTCCGCTCTCGGGCTTTCTTT. Its translation is CASSLPGLRSRAFF.

This chain connects TRBV9 to TRBJ2-7, with TRBD1 as a possible D gene (5 bases). The CDR3 length is 13 residues. The germline V gene has CDR1 SGDLS and CDR2 YYNGEE. V gave up 2 bases and J gave up 0 bases, with 6 bases separating them. This CDR3 is CASSVDSSYEQYF. The CDR3 DNA reads as TGTGCCAGCAGCGTCGACAGCTCCTACGAGCAGTACTTC.

V usage is TRBV7-9 and J usage is TRBJ2-7, with a weak D call TRBD1 (6 bases). Trimming pared 5 bases from V and 4 bases from J, leaving 12 bases between. This CDR3 is 13 amino acids long. The germline V gene has CDR1 SEHNR and CDR2 FQNEAQ (reference sequence). The CDR3 is CASSDQGQYEQYF. The CDR3 nucleotides read TGTGCCAGCAGCGATCAGGGGCAGTACGAGCAGTACTTC.

V gene TRBV20-1 combines with J gene TRBJ1-5, with a possible D match to TRBD1 (5 bases). CDR3 length equals 14 residues. Trimming pared 6 bases from V and 1 base from J, leaving 13 bases between. Germline V gene lookup returns CDR1 DFQATT and CDR2 SNEGSKA (reference sequence). The CDR3 DNA reads as TGCAGTGCATTACTTAGGGGAAGCAATCAGCCCCAGCATTTT. The encoded protein is CSALLRGSNQPQHF.

This clonotype was counted once. The genes are TRBV23-1 and TRBJ1-2, with a weak D call TRBD1 (5 bases). TRBV23-1 is an ORF, with its function uncertain. Trimming stripped 2 bases from V and 0 bases from J, with 10 bases between. The length of the CDR3 is 15 residues. The CDR3 nucleotides read TGCGCCAGCAGTCAAAGGGGACCCCCTAACTATGGCTACACCTTC. It is translated as CASSQRGPPNYGYTF.

The chain carries TRBV5-1 and TRBJ2-4, with a possible D match to TRBD1 (6 bases). V lost 3 bases and J lost 1, with 17 bases in between. The CDR3 extends over 17 amino acids. Germline V gives CDR1 SGHRS, CDR2 YFSETQ. The CDR3: CASSSTGSPGAKNIQYF. In DNA form, the CDR3 reads TGCGCCAGCAGCTCTACAGGGAGCCCCGGGGCCAAAAACATTCAGTACTTC. The whole variable domain, filled in from reference TRBV5-1 and TRBJ2-4, reads KAGVTQTPRYLIKTRGQQVTLSCSPISGHRSVSWYQQTPGQGLQFLFEYFSETQRNKGNFPGRFSGRQFSNSRSEMNVSTLELGDSALYLCASSSTGSPGAKNIQYFGAGTRLSVL.

V and J are TRBV4-1 and TRBJ2-1; TRBD2 aligns across 10 bases. Germline assignment: CDR1 MGHRA and CDR2 YSYEKL. Unmatched junction bases numbered 13, after V lost 4 bases and J lost 1 base. CDR3 size: 19 residues. This CDR3 reads CASSPRSGGGQGSYNEQFF. The DNA of the CDR3 is TGCGCCAGCAGCCCCAGAAGCGGGGGGGGCCAGGGATCCTACAATGAGCAGTTCTTC.

At least ten counts were recorded for this clonotype. The chain combines TRBV7-2 with TRBJ2-2; 10 bases are shared with TRBD2. V gave up 5 bases and J gave up 6 bases; unmatched junction bases: 9. Germline V CDR1 and CDR2: SGHTA, FQGNSA. The CDR3 totals 16 residues. Here the CDR3 reads CASSLLRTSGAGELFF. In DNA form, the CDR3 reads TGTGCCAGCAGCCTCCTCCGGACTAGCGGAGCCGGGGAGCTGTTTTTT.

The chain combines TRBV21-1 with TRBJ2-7. TRBV21-1 corresponds to a pseudogene. The CDR3 is 16 amino acids. The CDR3 sequence is CASSKAASGSPYEQYF. The CDR3 coding sequence is TGTGCCAGCAGCAAAGCAGCTAGCGGGAGCCCCTACGAGCAGTACTTC.